This T cell receptor beta chain is from a study of CD8 T cells in ankylosing spondylitis. Notes on the study in general: Enrichment of disease-linked clones was reportedly significant in matched ankylosing spondylitis synovial fluid. Researchers report that disease-linked clones proved CD8+ and relatively rare in peripheral blood.

J lost 7 bases, V lost 5 bases, and 12 bases had no gene match. CDR3 length: 16 residues. CDR1 is SGHRS, CDR2 YFSETQ, per germline. In making TCR beta libraries, quantitative 5'-RACE with molecular barcodes was used. TCRdb ran MiXCR on the 5' RACE reads and lists one entry per CDR3 protein. The table has around 100,000 distinct CDR3 sequences, approximately 25% seen once. This clonotype is a singleton in its sample. Its target is not known. Sequenced input: synovial fluid, either unsorted or a sorted T cell fraction (not recorded which). The rearrangement uses TRBV5-1 and TRBJ2-2; 9 nucleotides line up with TRBD2. The receptor comes from a male donor with ankylosing spondylitis. This CDR3 reads CASSPGTSPDGGELFF. Here the CDR3 DNA reads TGCGCCAGCAGTCCCGGGACTAGCCCTGACGGCGGGGAGCTGTTTTTT.